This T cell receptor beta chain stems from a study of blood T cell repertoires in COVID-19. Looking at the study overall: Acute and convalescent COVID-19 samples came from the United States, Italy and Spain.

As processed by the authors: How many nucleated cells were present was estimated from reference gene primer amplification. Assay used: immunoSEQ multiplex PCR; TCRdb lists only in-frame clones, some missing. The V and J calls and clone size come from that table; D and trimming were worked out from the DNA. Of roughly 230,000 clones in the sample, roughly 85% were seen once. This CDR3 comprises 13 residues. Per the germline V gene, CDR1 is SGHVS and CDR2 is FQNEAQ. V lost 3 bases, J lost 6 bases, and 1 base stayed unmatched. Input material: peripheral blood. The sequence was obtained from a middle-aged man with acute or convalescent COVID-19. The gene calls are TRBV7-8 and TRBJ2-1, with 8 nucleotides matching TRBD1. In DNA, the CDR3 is TGTGCCAGCAGCTTGGACAGGGTCAATGAGCAGTTCTTC. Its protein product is CASSLDRVNEQFF.